The present T cell receptor beta chain was sequenced within a study of blood T cell repertoires in COVID-19 (TCRdb year 2020). About the study as a whole: Samples covering the acute and convalescent phases of COVID-19 were provided by collaborators in the United States, Italy and Spain. The material from the prospective study consisted of cDNA or gDNA derived from T cells, B-cell-depleted T cells, or PBMCs. Subjects who had been exposed to COVID-19, were actively infected with it, or had recovered from it provided the deeply sampled blood TCRbeta repertoires that made up the dataset. The repertoires were released in a freely available public database intended as a resource for research on the immune response to SARS-CoV-2. Samples were obtained from the ongoing ImmuneRACE study (first 160 participants) and from 1,254 subjects provided by 6 global collaborators. A de-identified subject ID, COVID-19 status, age in years and sex were almost always included in the sample metadata. Where available, HLA class I and class II types were obtained from metadata supplied by the sample provider rather than from assay-based typing.

Whole blood was collected in K2EDTA tubes by collaborating institutions according to the institutions' own protocols. For TCRbeta analysis, collaborator samples were shipped as frozen whole blood, as isolated PBMCs, or as DNA extracted from either sample type. Overall study results and their limits: The amount of clinical and demographic metadata varied by source and participant and was provided uncurated.

The immunoSEQ Assay, a bias-controlled multiplex PCR, was used to amplify TCRbeta CDR3 regions from genomic DNA. Concerning the study's data processing: The number of nucleated cells in each sample was estimated from the amplification of reference gene primers within the assay. Sequence reads were collapsed and filtered to measure the absolute abundance of every unique TCRbeta CDR3 rearrangement. For each sample, productive Simpson clonality was calculated as the square root of Simpson's diversity index across productive rearrangements. The immuneACCESS repertoire file appears here via TCRdb, limited to in-frame rearrangements. These files lack a portion of the clones; in checked studies, under half of the deficit traces to unresolved V genes, and the cause of the others is not known. V, J and clone size derive from that table, while D and trimming were established from the DNA sequence. This sample is represented by around 58,000 clones; nearly 90% of them were singletons. 10% to 15% of the sample is taken by the ten largest.

Concerning this clone itself: Its antigen remains unidentified. Base qualities were left out, and no much larger clone turns up one base away.

Sequencing was done on a sample of peripheral blood. The clonotype originates from a man aged 60 to 75 with active COVID-19.

CDR3 region: CASSIGTDTQYF. The nucleotides are TGTGCCAGTAGTATCGGGACAGATACGCAGTATTTT. The V and J segments used are TRBV19 and TRBJ2-3; a confident D gene designation cannot be given. The germline V gene (reference sequence) specifies LNHDA as CDR1 and SQIVND as CDR2. Its CDR3 holds 12 amino acids, cysteine through phenylalanine. The retained sequence is limited to the CDR3, 36 bases, with the frame set at the first base. V is cut by 3 bases and J by 3 bases, and the space between the germline ends is 4 bases.